In its sample, the clone carrying this TCR beta chain was seen once. V dropped 8 bases and J dropped 4 bases, with 11 bases sitting between them. CDR1 is LNHDA, CDR2 SQIVND, per germline (reference sequence). The CDR3 is 12 amino acids. This entry comes from a study of blood T cell repertoires in COVID-19. TCRdb's table, derived via immunoSEQ multiplex PCR, lists solely in-frame clones and lacks some. The data show 150,000 to 200,000 clones, 70% to 90% seen once. The sequence was collected from a man in his sixties with active or convalescent COVID-19. Input material: peripheral blood. The genes are TRBV19 and TRBJ2-5; TRBD1 might be the D (5 bases). The CDR3 nucleotides are TGTGCCAGTGCCAGGGTGGGAGAGACCCAGTACTTC. This gives the protein CASARVGETQYF. The full variable domain, rest sourced from reference TRBV19 and TRBJ2-5, is DGGITQSPKYLFRKEGQNVTLSCEQNLNHDAMYWYRQDPGQGLRLIYYSQIVNDFQKGDIAEGYSVSREKKESFPLTVTSAQKNPTAFYLCASARVGETQYFGPGTRLLVL.